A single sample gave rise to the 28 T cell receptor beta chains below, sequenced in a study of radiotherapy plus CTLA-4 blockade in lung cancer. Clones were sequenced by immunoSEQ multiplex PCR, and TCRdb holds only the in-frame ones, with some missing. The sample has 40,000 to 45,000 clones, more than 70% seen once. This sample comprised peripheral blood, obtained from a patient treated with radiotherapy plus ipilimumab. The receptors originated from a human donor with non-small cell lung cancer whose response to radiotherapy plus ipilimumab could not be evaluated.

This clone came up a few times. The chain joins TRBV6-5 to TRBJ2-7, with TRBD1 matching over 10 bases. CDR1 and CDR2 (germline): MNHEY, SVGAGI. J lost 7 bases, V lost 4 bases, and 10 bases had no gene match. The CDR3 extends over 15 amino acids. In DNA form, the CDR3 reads TGTGCCAGCAGTTTCTCCGGGACAGGGGCTGGGGAGCAGTACTTC. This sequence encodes CASSFSGTGAGEQYF.

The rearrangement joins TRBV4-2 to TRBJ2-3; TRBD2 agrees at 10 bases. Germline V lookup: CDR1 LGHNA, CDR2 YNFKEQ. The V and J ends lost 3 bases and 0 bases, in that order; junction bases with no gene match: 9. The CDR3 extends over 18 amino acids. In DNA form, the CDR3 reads TGTGCCAGCAGCCAGTTAGCGGGGGGACCCTCTAGCACAGATACGCAGTATTTT. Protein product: CASSQLAGGPSSTDTQYF.

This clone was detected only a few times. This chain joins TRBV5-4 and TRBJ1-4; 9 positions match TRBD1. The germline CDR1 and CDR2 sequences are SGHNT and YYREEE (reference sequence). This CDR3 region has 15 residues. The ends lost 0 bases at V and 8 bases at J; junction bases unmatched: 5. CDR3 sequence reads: CASSLGGTGSEKLFF. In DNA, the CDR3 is TGTGCCAGCAGCTTGGGAGGGACAGGGAGCGAAAAACTGTTTTTT. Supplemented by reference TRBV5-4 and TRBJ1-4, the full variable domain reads ETGVTQSPTHLIKTRGQQVTLRCSSQSGHNTVSWYQQALGQGPQFIFQYYREEENGRGNFPPRFSGLQFPNYSSELNVNALELDDSALYLCASSLGGTGSEKLFFGSGTQLSVL.

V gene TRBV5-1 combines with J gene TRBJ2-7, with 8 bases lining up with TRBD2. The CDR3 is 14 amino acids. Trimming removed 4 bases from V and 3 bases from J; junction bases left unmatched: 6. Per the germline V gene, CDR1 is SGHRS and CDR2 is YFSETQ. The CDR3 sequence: CASSVSGGFYEQYF. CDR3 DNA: TGCGCCAGCAGCGTGTCGGGAGGGTTCTACGAGCAGTACTTC.

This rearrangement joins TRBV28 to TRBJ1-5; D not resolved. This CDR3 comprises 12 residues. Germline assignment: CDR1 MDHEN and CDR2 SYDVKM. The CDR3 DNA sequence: TGTGCGGATGGGAGAGCCAATCAGCCCCAGCATTTT. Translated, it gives CADGRANQPQHF.

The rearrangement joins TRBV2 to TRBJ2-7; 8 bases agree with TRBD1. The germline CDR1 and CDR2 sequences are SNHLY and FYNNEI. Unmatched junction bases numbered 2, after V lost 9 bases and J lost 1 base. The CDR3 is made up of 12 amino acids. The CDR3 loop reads CASRDRSYEQYF. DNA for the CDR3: TGTGCCAGTCGGGACAGGTCCTACGAGCAGTACTTC.

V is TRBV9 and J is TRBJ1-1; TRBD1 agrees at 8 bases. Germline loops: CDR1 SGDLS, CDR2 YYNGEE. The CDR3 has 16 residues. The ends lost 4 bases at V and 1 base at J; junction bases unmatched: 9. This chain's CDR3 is CASSYYAGTGNTEAFF. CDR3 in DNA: TGTGCCAGCAGCTATTACGCCGGGACAGGGAACACTGAAGCTTTCTTT. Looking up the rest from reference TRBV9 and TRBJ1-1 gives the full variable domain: DSGVTQTPKHLITATGQRVTLRCSPRSGDLSVYWYQQSLDQGLQFLIQYYNGEERAKGNILERFSAQQFPDLHSELNLSSLELGDSALYFCASSYYAGTGNTEAFFGQGTRLTVV.

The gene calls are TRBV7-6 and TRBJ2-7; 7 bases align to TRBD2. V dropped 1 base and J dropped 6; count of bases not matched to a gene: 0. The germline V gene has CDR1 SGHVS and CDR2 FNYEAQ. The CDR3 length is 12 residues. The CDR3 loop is CASSLGGGEQYF. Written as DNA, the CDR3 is TGTGCCAGCAGCTTAGGGGGGGGCGAGCAGTACTTC.

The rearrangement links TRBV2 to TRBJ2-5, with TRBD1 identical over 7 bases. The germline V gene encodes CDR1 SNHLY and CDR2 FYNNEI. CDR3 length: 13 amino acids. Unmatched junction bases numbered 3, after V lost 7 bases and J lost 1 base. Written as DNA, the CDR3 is TGTGCCAGCAACAGGGGAAGCCAAGAGACCCAGTACTTC. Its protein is CASNRGSQETQYF.

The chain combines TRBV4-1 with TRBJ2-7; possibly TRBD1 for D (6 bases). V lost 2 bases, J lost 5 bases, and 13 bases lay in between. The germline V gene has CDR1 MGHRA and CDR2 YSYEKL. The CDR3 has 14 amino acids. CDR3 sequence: CASSQMTGTHEQYF. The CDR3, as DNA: TGCGCCAGCAGCCAAATGACAGGTACCCACGAGCAGTACTTC.

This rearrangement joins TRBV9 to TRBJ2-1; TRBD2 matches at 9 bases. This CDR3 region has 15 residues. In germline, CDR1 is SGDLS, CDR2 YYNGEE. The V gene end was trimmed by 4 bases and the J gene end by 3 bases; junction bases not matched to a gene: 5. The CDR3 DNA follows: TGTGCCAGCAGCTTTAGCGGGAGCGGCTACAATGAGCAGTTCTTC. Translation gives CASSFSGSGYNEQFF.

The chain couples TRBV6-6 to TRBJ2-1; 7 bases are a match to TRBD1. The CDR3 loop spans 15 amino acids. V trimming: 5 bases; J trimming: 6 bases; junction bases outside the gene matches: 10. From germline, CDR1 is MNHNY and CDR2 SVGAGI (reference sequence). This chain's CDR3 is CASSPMDRLGNEQFF. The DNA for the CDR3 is TGTGCCAGCAGTCCAATGGACAGGTTGGGCAATGAGCAGTTCTTC.

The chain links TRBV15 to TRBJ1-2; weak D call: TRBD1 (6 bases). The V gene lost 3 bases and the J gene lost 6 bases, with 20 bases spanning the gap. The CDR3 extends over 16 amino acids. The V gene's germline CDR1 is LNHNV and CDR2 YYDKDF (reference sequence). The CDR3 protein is CATSSPRDTWYDGYTF. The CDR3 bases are TGTGCCACCAGCAGTCCCCGGGACACTTGGTACGATGGCTACACCTTC.

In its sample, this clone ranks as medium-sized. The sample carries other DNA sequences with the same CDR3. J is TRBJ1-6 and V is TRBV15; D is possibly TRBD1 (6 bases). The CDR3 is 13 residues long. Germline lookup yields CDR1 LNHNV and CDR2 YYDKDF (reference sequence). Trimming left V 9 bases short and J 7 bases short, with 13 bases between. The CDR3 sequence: CATRTDRNSPLHF. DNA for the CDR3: TGTGCCACACGGACGGACAGAAATTCACCCCTCCACTTT.

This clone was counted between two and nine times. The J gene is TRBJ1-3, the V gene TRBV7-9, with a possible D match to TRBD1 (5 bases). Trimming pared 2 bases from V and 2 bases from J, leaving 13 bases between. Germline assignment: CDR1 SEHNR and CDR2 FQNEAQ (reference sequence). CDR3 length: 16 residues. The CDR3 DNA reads TGTGCCAGCAGCTTAAGGGGTAGTCAAACTGGAAACACCATATATTTT. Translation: CASSLRGSQTGNTIYF.

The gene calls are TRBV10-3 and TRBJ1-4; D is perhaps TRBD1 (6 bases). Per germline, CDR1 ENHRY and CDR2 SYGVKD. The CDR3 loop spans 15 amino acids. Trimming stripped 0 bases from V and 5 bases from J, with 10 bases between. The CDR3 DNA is TGTGCCATCAGTGAGTCGGGGGCCGTCAATGAAAAACTGTTTTTT. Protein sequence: CAISESGAVNEKLFF.

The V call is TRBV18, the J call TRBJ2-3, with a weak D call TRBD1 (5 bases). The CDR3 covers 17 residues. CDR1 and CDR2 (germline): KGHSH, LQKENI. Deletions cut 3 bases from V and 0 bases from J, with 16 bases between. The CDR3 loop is CASSPSSSGFSTDTQYF. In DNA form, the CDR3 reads TGTGCCAGCTCACCTTCCTCCTCAGGGTTTAGCACAGATACGCAGTATTTT.

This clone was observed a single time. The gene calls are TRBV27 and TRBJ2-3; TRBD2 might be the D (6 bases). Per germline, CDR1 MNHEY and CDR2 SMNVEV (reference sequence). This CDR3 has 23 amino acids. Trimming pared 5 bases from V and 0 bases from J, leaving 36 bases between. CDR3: CASSTRTRRGGVTGRISTDTQYF. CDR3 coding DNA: TGTGCCAGCAGTACCCGGACGCGACGGGGCGGGGTAACTGGGAGAATTAGCACAGATACGCAGTATTTT.

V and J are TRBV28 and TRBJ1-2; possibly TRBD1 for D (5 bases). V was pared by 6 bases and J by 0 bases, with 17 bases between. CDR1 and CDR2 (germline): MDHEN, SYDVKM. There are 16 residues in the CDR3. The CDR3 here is CASRGTGGTPNYGYTF. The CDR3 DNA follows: TGTGCCAGCAGGGGGACGGGCGGGACTCCTAACTATGGCTACACCTTC.

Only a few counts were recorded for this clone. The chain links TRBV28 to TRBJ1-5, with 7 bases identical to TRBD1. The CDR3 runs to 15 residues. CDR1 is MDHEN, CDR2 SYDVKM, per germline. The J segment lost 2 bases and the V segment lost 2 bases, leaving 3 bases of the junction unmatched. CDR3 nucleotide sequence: TGTGCCAGCAGTTTAGAAGGACAGGGCAATCAGCCCCAGCATTTT. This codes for CASSLEGQGNQPQHF.

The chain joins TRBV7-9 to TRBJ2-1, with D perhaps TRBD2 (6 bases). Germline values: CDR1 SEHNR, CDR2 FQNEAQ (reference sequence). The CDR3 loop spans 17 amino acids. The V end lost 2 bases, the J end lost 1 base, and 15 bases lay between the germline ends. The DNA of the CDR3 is TGTGCCAGCAGCTTACGATACGGGACTGCGTCCTACAATGAGCAGTTCTTC. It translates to CASSLRYGTASYNEQFF.

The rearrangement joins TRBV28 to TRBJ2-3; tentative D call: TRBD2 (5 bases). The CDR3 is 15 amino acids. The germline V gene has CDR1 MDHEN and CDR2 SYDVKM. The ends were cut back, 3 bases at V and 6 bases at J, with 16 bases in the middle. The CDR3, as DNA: TGTGCCAGCAGTTTTGTGGCGGGCCCTCGGGATACGCAGTATTTT. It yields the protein CASSFVAGPRDTQYF.

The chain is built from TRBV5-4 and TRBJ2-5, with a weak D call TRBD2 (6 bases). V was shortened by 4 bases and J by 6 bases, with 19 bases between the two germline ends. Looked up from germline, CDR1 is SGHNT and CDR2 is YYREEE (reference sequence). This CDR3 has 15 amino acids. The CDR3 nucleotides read TGTGCCAGCAGCCTTATCAGTACGGCGGGGCAGACCCAGTACTTC. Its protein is CASSLISTAGQTQYF. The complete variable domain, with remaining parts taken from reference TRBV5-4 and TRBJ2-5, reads ETGVTQSPTHLIKTRGQQVTLRCSSQSGHNTVSWYQQALGQGPQFIFQYYREEENGRGNFPPRFSGLQFPNYSSELNVNALELDDSALYLCASSLISTAGQTQYFGPGTRLLVL.

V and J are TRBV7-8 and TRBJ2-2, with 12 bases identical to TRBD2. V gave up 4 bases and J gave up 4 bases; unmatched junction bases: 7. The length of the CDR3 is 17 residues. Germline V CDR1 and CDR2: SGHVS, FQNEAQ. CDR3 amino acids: CASSSHRTSGATGELFF. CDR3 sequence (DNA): TGTGCCAGCAGCTCCCATCGGACTAGCGGGGCCACCGGGGAGCTGTTTTTT.

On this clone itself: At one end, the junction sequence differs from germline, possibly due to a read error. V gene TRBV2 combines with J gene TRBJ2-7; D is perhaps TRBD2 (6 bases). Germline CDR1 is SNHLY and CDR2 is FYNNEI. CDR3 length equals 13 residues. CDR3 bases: TGTGCCAGCAGTGTTGGGGAGGCCTACGTGCAGTACTTC. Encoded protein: CASSVGEAYVQYF.

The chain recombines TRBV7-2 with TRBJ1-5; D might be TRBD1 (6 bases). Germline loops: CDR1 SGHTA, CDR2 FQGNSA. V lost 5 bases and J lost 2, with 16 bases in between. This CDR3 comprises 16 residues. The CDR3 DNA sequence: TGTGCCAGCAGCCCCGCCAGACAGGATCGCAATCAGCCCCAGCATTTT. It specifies CASSPARQDRNQPQHF.

The DNA for the CDR3 is TGTGCCAGCAGCTTATCGAGCGGGGGAGCCGCCGGGGAGCTGTTTTTT. As protein: CASSLSSGGAAGELFF. The chain couples TRBV7-2 to TRBJ2-2, with 8 bases identical to TRBD2. J gave up 6 bases and V 2 bases, and 8 bases lay outside the gene matches. CDR1 SGHTA and CDR2 FQGNSA come from the germline V gene. The CDR3 contains 16 residues. Looking up the rest from reference TRBV7-2 and TRBJ2-2 gives the full variable domain: GAGVSQSPSNKVTEKGKDVELRCDPISGHTALYWYRQSLGQGLEFLIYFQGNSAPDKSGLPSDRFSAERTGGSVSTLTIQRTQQEDSAVYLCASSLSSGGAAGELFFGEGSRLTVL.

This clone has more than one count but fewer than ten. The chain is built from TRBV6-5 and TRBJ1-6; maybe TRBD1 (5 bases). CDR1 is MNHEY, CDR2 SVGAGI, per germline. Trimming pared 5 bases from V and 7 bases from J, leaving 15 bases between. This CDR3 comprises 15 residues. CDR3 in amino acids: CASSSLGGGNSPLHF. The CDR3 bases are TGTGCCAGCAGTAGCCTCGGGGGAGGGAATTCACCCCTCCACTTT.